The present T cell receptor (beta chain) was sequenced within a study of cytomegalovirus exposure and HLA in healthy donors. For this clone: What it recognizes is unknown.

This CDR3 spans 16 amino acids. Germline lookup yields CDR1 SEHNR and CDR2 FQNEAQ (reference sequence). Trimming removed 1 base from V and 0 bases from J, with 9 bases in between. Use of 60 Vbeta and 13 Jbeta primers characterized the PCR. Method: immunoSEQ multiplex PCR; TCRdb's copy keeps in-frame clones and lacks some. The table records fewer than 110,000 clones, more than 80% of them present only once. Study conclusions and caveats: Analysis performed later found under 20,000 TCR beta sequences associated with HLA alleles at 0.05 false discovery rate. Rare TCR sequences predominated, though certain public TCRs were found in many donors.

The sample comprised PBMCs. The receptor comes from a man in his thirties or forties in good health and CMV-seronegative. The genes are TRBV7-9 and TRBJ2-2; weak D call: TRBD2 (6 bases). This chain's CDR3 is CASSLGSGSNTGELFF. In DNA form, the CDR3 reads TGTGCCAGCAGCTTAGGTAGCGGATCGAACACCGGGGAGCTGTTTTTT.